The rows below give T cell receptor beta chains drawn from one sample of a study of radiotherapy plus CTLA-4 blockade in lung cancer. The assay was immunoSEQ multiplex PCR, and TCRdb's table has in-frame clones only and misses some. The sample shows 95,000 to 150,000 clones, around 89% of them seen only once. The specimen comprised peripheral blood, sampled from a patient treated with radiotherapy plus ipilimumab. The receptors originated from a human donor with non-small cell lung cancer that progressed on radiotherapy plus ipilimumab. Each CDR3 is given with its conserved first and last residue. The D gene is left open where the match is weak. A clone size is listed for some rows: how often the clone was seen (once, few, many), or a class if it is expanded.

d_call	v_call	j_call	clone_size	cdr3_nt	cdr3_aa
.	TRBV11-3	TRBJ2-3	.	TGTGCCAGCAGCTCCGGACTCTCCCCTAGCACAGATACGCAGTATTTT	CASSSGLSPSTDTQYF
.	TRBV9	TRBJ2-3	.	TGTGCCAGCGGGGCCGGGGCCCCCACAGATACGCAGTATTTT	CASGAGAPTDTQYF
TRBD2	TRBV9	TRBJ2-7	.	TGTGCCAGCAGCGCCCGGACTAGCGGGAGTTTGGGGAACGAGCAGTACTTC	CASSARTSGSLGNEQYF
TRBD1	TRBV5-1	TRBJ1-4	.	TGCGCCAGCAGCTTGGCCGGCACAGGGGGCTTTGAAAAACTGTTTTTT	CASSLAGTGGFEKLFF
TRBD2	TRBV4-1	TRBJ2-5	.	TGCGCCAGCAGCCTGGAGGGACTAGCGGGGGAGACCCAGTACTTC	CASSLEGLAGETQYF
.	TRBV6-6	TRBJ1-1	.	TGTGCCAGCAGCCCGATCGGCAGGGTGCAAGCTGAAGCTTTCTTT	CASSPIGRVQAEAFF
.	TRBV2	TRBJ2-7	.	TGTGCCAGCAGCCTAGGGGGGAACGAGCAGTACTTC	CASSLGGNEQYF
.	TRBV5-6	TRBJ1-1	.	TGTGCCAGCAGCTTCCCCGGGAGGGAGACTGAAGCTTTCTTT	CASSFPGRETEAFF
.	TRBV11-2	TRBJ2-6	.	TGTGCCAGCAGCTTAGGAAGGGGAGTCACCTCTGGGGCCAACGTCCTGACTTTC	CASSLGRGVTSGANVLTF
.	TRBV19	TRBJ1-5	.	TGTGCCAGTAGGGGGACACCGAAGTACTCCAATCAGCCCCAGCATTTT	CASRGTPKYSNQPQHF
.	TRBV5-1	TRBJ2-3	.	TGCGCCAGCAGCGAACGGGGTACAGATACGCAGTATTTT	CASSERGTDTQYF
TRBD2	TRBV27	TRBJ2-1	.	TGTGCCAGCCGGAGAGCGGGAGGAGACAATGAGCAGTTCTTC	CASRRAGGDNEQFF
TRBD1	TRBV2	TRBJ1-1	.	TGTGCCAGCTCCACAGGGGGCTTTGAAGCTTTCTTT	CASSTGGFEAFF
TRBD1	TRBV7-9	TRBJ1-1	.	TGTGCCAGCAGCTATGGACAGGGGGCGGTAGCTTTCTTT	CASSYGQGAVAFF
.	TRBV30	TRBJ1-4	.	TGTGCCTGGAGTATATGGGACACAACTGAAAAACTGTTTTTT	CAWSIWDTTEKLFF
TRBD2	TRBV2	TRBJ2-2	.	TGTGCCAGCAGTGAAGCGCTAGCGGGAGAAACCGGGGAGCTGTTTTTT	CASSEALAGETGELFF
TRBD2	TRBV18	TRBJ2-1	.	TGTGCCAGCTCACCAGTTTCCACTAGCGGGAGGGCTATTGAGCAGTTCTTC	CASSPVSTSGRAIEQFF
TRBD1	TRBV7-4	TRBJ1-4	.	TGTGCCAGCAGCTTGGAGGGACAGGGTATAGGAAAACTGTTTTTT	CASSLEGQGIGKLFF
.	TRBV7-9	TRBJ2-7	.	TGTGCCAGCAGCTTAGCGGGCTGGAGGAGCTCCTACGAGCAGTACTTC	CASSLAGWRSSYEQYF
.	TRBV29-1	TRBJ1-1	.	TGCAGCGTTGGGGGCAGGGGAGGGAGCACTGAAGCTTTCTTT	CSVGGRGGSTEAFF
.	TRBV6-5	TRBJ1-2	few	TGTGCCAGCAGTTACTCGGGGGGTGGCTATGGCTACACCTTC	CASSYSGGGYGYTF
TRBD1	TRBV30	TRBJ2-5	.	TGTGCCTGGAGGAATCAGGGGGCTCGGGAGACCCAGTACTTC	CAWRNQGARETQYF
TRBD2	TRBV5-1	TRBJ2-4	.	TGCGCCAGCAGTCGTAGCTCGGAGGGAGGGCCTCAGAACATTCAGTACTTC	CASSRSSEGGPQNIQYF
TRBD2	TRBV11-2	TRBJ2-7	.	TGTGCCAGCAGCCACGAGGCGGGAGGCTTCTACGAGCAGTACTTC	CASSHEAGGFYEQYF
TRBD2	TRBV7-9	TRBJ2-5	.	TGTGCCAGCAGCACCGCGCTAGCGGGAGAAGAGACCCAGTACTTC	CASSTALAGEETQYF
.	TRBV5-1	TRBJ2-5	.	TGCGCCAGCAGCCCGGCTAGTTACAGGAGGGAGACCCAGTACTTC	CASSPASYRRETQYF
TRBD1	TRBV10-3	TRBJ2-3	.	TGTGCCATCAGCTTGGGACAGAGCACAGATACGCAGTATTTT	CAISLGQSTDTQYF
.	TRBV30	TRBJ2-7	.	TGTGCCTGTCACGGGATCCCGGCCTACGAGCAGTACTTC	CACHGIPAYEQYF
TRBD1	TRBV19	TRBJ1-3	.	TGTGCCAGTAGTAGACAGGGCCGCTCTGGAAACACCATATATTTT	CASSRQGRSGNTIYF
.	TRBV7-2	TRBJ2-7	.	TGTGCCAGCAGCCGGGACCCCGCTACCTACGAGCAGTACTTC	CASSRDPATYEQYF
.	TRBV5-4	TRBJ1-3	few	TGTGCCAGCAGCCCGACCCCTGGAAACACCATATATTTT	CASSPTPGNTIYF
.	TRBV9	TRBJ1-1	.	TGTGCCAGCAGCGTAGACCCCCCCTCAGGCTTGAACACTGAAGCTTTCTTT	CASSVDPPSGLNTEAFF
TRBD2	TRBV28	TRBJ2-1	.	TGTGCCAGTCGGACTAGCGGGAGGAGTGAGCAGTTCTTC	CASRTSGRSEQFF
.	TRBV30	TRBJ1-5	.	TGTGCCTGGAGGGGCGGGAGCAATCAGCCCCAGCATTTT	CAWRGGSNQPQHF
.	TRBV13	TRBJ1-1	.	TGTGCCAGCTGTGAGGGGACTTCCCCGAAGTTATCTTTCTTT	CASCEGTSPKLSFF
TRBD2	TRBV5-1	TRBJ2-7	.	TGCGCCAGCAGCTTAAATGTCGTTAGCGGGAGGTTCTACGAGCAGTACTTC	CASSLNVVSGRFYEQYF
.	TRBV27	TRBJ1-2	.	TGTGCCAGCAGTTCCCAAACAACCTATAGACAGTTAACCTTC	CASSSQTTYRQLTF
.	TRBV5-1	TRBJ2-5	.	TGCGCCAGCAGCTTGCTCCTGATGGTTGGAGAGACCCAGTACTTC	CASSLLLMVGETQYF
.	TRBV19	TRBJ2-1	.	TGTGCCAGTAGTATAGCCAGGGGGGGCAATGAGCAGTTCTTC	CASSIARGGNEQFF
.	TRBV19	TRBJ2-1	.	TGTGCCAGTAGTATGCAGGGCGGGAATTATGAGCAGTTCTTC	CASSMQGGNYEQFF
.	TRBV19	TRBJ2-1	.	TGTGCCAGTAGTAGCCAGGGGGGGCGACAGGAAGACAATGAGCAGTTCTTC	CASSSQGGRQEDNEQFF
.	TRBV9	TRBJ2-2	once	TGTGCCAGCAGCGTAGGGGGTACCACCGGGGAGCTGTTTTTT	CASSVGGTTGELFF
TRBD1	TRBV2	TRBJ1-4	.	TGTGCCAGCAGGCTTGGACAGGCGTCTCGAAATGAAAAACTGTTTTTT	CASRLGQASRNEKLFF
.	TRBV29-1	TRBJ1-1	once	TGCAGCGTTGACCGGGGATTGAGTTTGGCTGAAGCTTTCTTT	CSVDRGLSLAEAFF
TRBD1	TRBV7-9	TRBJ1-1	.	TGTGCCAGCAGCCCCGGGACAGGGGAGGACACTGAAGCTTTCTTT	CASSPGTGEDTEAFF
.	TRBV29-1	TRBJ1-2	once	TGCAGCGTTGAAGAGGGGGCAGGCTACACCTTC	CSVEEGAGYTF
.	TRBV6-1	TRBJ2-1	.	TGTGCCAGCAGGCCCAGGGGGGACAATGAGCAGTTCTTC	CASRPRGDNEQFF
.	TRBV5-1	TRBJ2-1	.	TGCGCCAGTAGCCCCGCCTCTTCAAGGAATGAGCAGTTCTTC	CASSPASSRNEQFF
.	TRBV30	TRBJ1-2	.	TGTGCCTGGAGTGATGAGAGGTCACTCGTCTATGGCTACACCTTC	CAWSDERSLVYGYTF
.	TRBV19	TRBJ1-5	once	TGTGCCAGTAGTATTCCTCTTGGGGGTGGTAGCAATCAGCCCCAGCATTTT	CASSIPLGGGSNQPQHF
.	TRBV9	TRBJ2-1	.	TGTGCCAGCAGCCAATCCGGAGGGTTGCCCTACAATGAGCAGTTCTTC	CASSQSGGLPYNEQFF
.	TRBV15	TRBJ2-7	.	TGTGCCACCAGCAGAGGCCGGGACACCCAGTTGGACGAGCAGTACTTC	CATSRGRDTQLDEQYF
.	TRBV5-1	TRBJ2-3	once	TGCGCCAGCAGCTTGCAGGGTAGCAAAGATACGCAGTATTTT	CASSLQGSKDTQYF
.	TRBV6-1	TRBJ2-7	.	TGTGCCAGCAACTACAGACGGGAATGGGGCTTC	CASNYRREWGF
.	TRBV5-1	TRBJ2-6	.	TGCGCCAGCAGCTTTACCGGGGGCTCTGGGGCCAACGTCCTGACTTTC	CASSFTGGSGANVLTF
.	TRBV7-9	TRBJ1-2	.	TGTGCCAGCAGCTTAGTACAGGACTATGGCTACACCTTC	CASSLVQDYGYTF
.	TRBV12-5	TRBJ2-5	.	TGTGCTAGTTCCGCATCCGGACAAGAGACCCAGTACTTC	CASSASGQETQYF